One sample yielded the 22 T cell receptor beta chains listed below, sequenced in a study of T-cell reconstitution after alpha-beta-depleted transplantation in children listed by TCRdb under 2016. Libraries were built with PCR. The instrument was an Illumina HiSeq 2500. To normalize quantification of the TCRbeta repertoire, the TCR libraries were built with molecular barcoding that relied on unique molecular identifiers. TCRdb took the public reads, trimmed them with fastp at Q25, ran MiXCR for clone calling and kept in-frame beta chains. Every CDR3 protein is listed once, alongside the most common genes and DNA of its rows. This sample lists about 540,000 distinct CDR3 sequences; about 16% were detected once. The ten largest clones represent approximately 3% of the sample. The sample in question was PBMCs from the stem cell graft donor, obtained from the stem cell graft. These TCRs come from a human donor who donated a stem cell graft to a child with acute lymphoblastic leukemia.

In its sample, this clonotype was seen a few times. The chain carries TRBV3-1 and TRBJ1-2; 7 positions agree with TRBD1. Looked up from germline, CDR1 is LGHDT and CDR2 is YNNKEL (reference sequence). V dropped 3 bases and J dropped 3; count of bases not matched to a gene: 7. There are 15 residues in the CDR3. The CDR3 is CASSHRPQGDYGYTF. Written as DNA, the CDR3 is TGTGCCAGCAGCCATCGACCCCAGGGGGACTATGGCTACACCTTC.

The chain uses TRBV12-3 or TRBV12-4 and TRBJ2-4, with 8 positions matching TRBD2. V lost 8 bases, J lost 8 bases, and 5 bases stayed unmatched. The CDR3 is 12 amino acids. In DNA form, the CDR3 reads TGTGCCAGCCGACTAGCGCTGGACATTCAGTACTTC. Translating it yields CASRLALDIQYF.

This clonotype was detected only a few times. The genes are TRBV6-4 and TRBJ2-3, with 10 positions matching TRBD2. With 2 bases clipped from V and 4 bases from J, the junction kept 0 bases outside the gene matches. CDR1 is MRHNA, CDR2 SNTAGT, per germline. This CDR3 is 14 amino acids long. CDR3 residues: CASSDGTSADTQYF. As DNA, the CDR3 is TGTGCCAGCAGTGACGGGACTAGCGCAGATACGCAGTATTTT.

The rearrangement uses TRBV5-6 and TRBJ2-5; D uncertain. V was cut by 6 bases and J by 3 bases, with 12 bases left in between. Germline-derived CDR1 and CDR2 are SGHDT and YYEEEE. The CDR3 contains 13 residues. The CDR3 reads CASTRDRKETQYF. CDR3 DNA sequence: TGTGCCAGCACCCGTGACCGGAAAGAGACCCAGTACTTC.

This chain uses TRBV11-2 with TRBJ2-6; D perhaps matches TRBD2 (5 bases). This CDR3 has 18 residues. Germline CDR1 SGHAT, CDR2 FQNNGV. Trimming shortened V by 5 bases and J by 4 bases, and 21 bases separated the two germline ends. CDR3 protein: CASSPSLGSRWGANVLTF. CDR3 DNA: TGTGCCAGCAGCCCCTCGCTTGGGAGCCGATGGGGGGCCAACGTCCTGACTTTC.

V is TRBV10-2 and J is TRBJ1-4; D remains ambiguous. The CDR3 length is 14 residues. CDR1 and CDR2 (germline): WSHSY, SAAADI. Trimming pared 2 bases from V and 13 bases from J, leaving 17 bases between. CDR3 amino acids: CASSETLLFGRLFF. The DNA for the CDR3 is TGCGCCAGCAGTGAGACGCTCCTTTTTGGGAGACTGTTTTTT.

The J gene is TRBJ2-1, the V gene TRBV20-1; tentative D call: TRBD1 (5 bases). The V end was cut by 1 base, the J end by 0 bases, with 22 bases between. CDR3 size: 19 residues. Germline CDR1 is DFQATT and CDR2 is SNEGSKA (reference sequence). Written as DNA, the CDR3 is TGCAGTGCTAGAGCCCTAGGGGCAGGGAAGGCGGACTCCTACAATGAGCAGTTCTTC. It is translated as CSARALGAGKADSYNEQFF.

The rearrangement uses TRBV4-1 and TRBJ2-3; D may be TRBD1 or TRBD2 (6 bases each). Germline V gene lookup returns CDR1 MGHRA and CDR2 YSYEKL. The CDR3 extends over 13 amino acids. The V gene lost 5 bases and the J gene lost 8 bases, with 14 bases spanning the gap. The CDR3 reads CASSFKGGGTQYF. Written as DNA, the CDR3 is TGCGCCAGCAGCTTTAAGGGGGGAGGTACGCAGTATTTT.

This chain links TRBV18 with TRBJ1-4; the D is unclear. The germline gives CDR1 KGHSH, CDR2 LQKENI. The V end was cut by 0 bases, the J end by 2 bases, with 13 bases between. The CDR3 sequence is 17 residues long. The CDR3 is CASSPPDDPRTNEKLFF. CDR3 DNA sequence: TGTGCCAGCTCACCACCGGACGATCCCAGGACTAATGAAAAACTGTTTTTT. Drawing the rest from reference TRBV18 and TRBJ1-4, the complete variable domain is NAGVMQNPRHLVRRRGQEARLRCSPMKGHSHVYWYRQLPEEGLKFMVYLQKENIIDESGMPKERFSAEFPKEGPSILRIQQVVRGDSAAYFCASSPPDDPRTNEKLFFGSGTQLSVL.

The rearrangement links TRBV12-3 or TRBV12-4 to TRBJ2-3; 9 bases are a match to TRBD1. Germline trimming cut 4 bases from V and 2 bases from J; bases unmatched to any gene: 7. This CDR3 contains 16 residues. CDR3 loop: CASSSPGQGDTDTQYF. Written as DNA, the CDR3 is TGTGCCAGCAGTTCGCCGGGACAGGGTGACACAGATACGCAGTATTTT.

V is TRBV7-9 and J is TRBJ2-1; D not certain. CDR3 length equals 10 residues. The V and J ends lost 3 bases and 10 bases respectively, with 4 bases between them. CDR1 and CDR2 (germline): SEHNR, FQNEAQ (reference sequence). The CDR3 sequence is CASSLMEQFF. Written as DNA, the CDR3 is TGTGCCAGCAGCTTGATGGAGCAGTTCTTC.

In this sample, this clonotype turned up a few times. The gene calls are TRBV12-3 or TRBV12-4 and TRBJ2-7; 9 bases map to TRBD2. V dropped 5 bases and J dropped 3; count of bases not matched to a gene: 8. The CDR3 consists of 15 residues. The CDR3 region has the DNA TGTGCCAGCAGTCCGACTAGCGGAGCCAACTACGAGCAGTACTTC. It specifies CASSPTSGANYEQYF.

CDR3 in DNA: TGTGCCAGCAGTCCTCCGGGACTAGCGGGAGGGCCCAGGGAGACCCAGTACTTC. Amino acid sequence: CASSPPGLAGGPRETQYF. The rearrangement joins TRBV12-3 or TRBV12-4 to TRBJ2-5; 16 bases are a match to TRBD2. CDR3 length equals 18 residues. Losses at the gene ends were 5 bases for V and 5 bases for J; bases not matched to a gene: 11.

The chain links TRBV20-1 to TRBJ1-6; 8 nucleotides agree with TRBD1. CDR1 and CDR2 (germline): DFQATT, SNEGSKA (reference sequence). The CDR3 has 15 amino acids. The ends lost 1 base at V and 7 bases at J; junction bases unmatched: 6. This CDR3 reads CSARANRGGNSPLHF. The CDR3 bases are TGCAGTGCTAGAGCTAACAGGGGGGGAAATTCACCCCTCCACTTT.

The chain recombines TRBV27 with TRBJ1-1, with D possibly TRBD1 on 6 matching bases. The CDR3 is 15 residues long. Germline assignment: CDR1 MNHEY and CDR2 SMNVEV (reference sequence). The V and J ends lost 1 base and 1 base respectively, with 10 bases between them. CDR3 amino acids: CASSLYRARNTEAFF. The CDR3 nucleotides are TGTGCCAGCAGTTTATACAGGGCAAGGAACACTGAAGCTTTCTTT.

The CDR3 DNA reads as TGTGCCACCGCACCAACAGACACGAACACTGAAGCTTTCTTT. Protein sequence: CATAPTDTNTEAFF. The rearrangement links TRBV24-1 to TRBJ1-1; D is unclear. V lost 9 bases, J lost 1 base, and 14 bases lay in between. This CDR3 contains 14 residues. Germline lookup yields CDR1 KGHDR and CDR2 SFDVKD.

Only a few counts were recorded for this clonotype. The CDR3 region is CASSALMRMEQFF. CDR3 in DNA: TGTGCCAGCAGTGCGCTCATGAGGATGGAGCAGTTCTTC. The rearrangement links TRBV6-1 to TRBJ2-1; no definite D call. Germline CDR1 reads MNHNS; CDR2 reads SASEGT. Trimming left V 4 bases short and J 10 bases short, with 14 bases between. CDR3 length: 13 amino acids.

This chain links TRBV27 with TRBJ2-7; 10 bases match TRBD1. Trimming cost V 0 bases and J 3 bases; bases outside gene matches: 2. This CDR3 has 15 amino acids. Germline V lookup: CDR1 MNHEY, CDR2 SMNVEV (reference sequence). This chain's CDR3 is CASSLSTGGHYEQYF. CDR3 DNA: TGTGCCAGCAGTTTATCGACAGGGGGCCACTACGAGCAGTACTTC.

This clonotype was seen more than once but under ten times. The J gene is TRBJ1-5, the V gene TRBV10-3; no firm D call. V shed 0 bases and J shed 0 bases, with 12 bases lying between them. The CDR3 is made up of 17 amino acids. The germline V gene has CDR1 ENHRY and CDR2 SYGVKD. For the CDR3, the DNA is TGTGCCATCAGTGAGTCGACATCCACTTATAGCAATCAGCCCCAGCATTTT. Translated, it gives CAISESTSTYSNQPQHF.

This clonotype has only a few counts. The chain employs TRBV7-9 and TRBJ1-2, with D unresolved. Germline V gives CDR1 SEHNR, CDR2 FQNEAQ (reference sequence). V dropped 5 bases and J dropped 0 bases, with 13 bases sitting between them. The CDR3 runs to 15 residues. CDR3 loop: CASSPQIKANYGYTF. Here the CDR3 DNA reads TGTGCCAGCAGCCCACAGATTAAAGCTAACTATGGCTACACCTTC.

With regard to this clonotype: The junction and the germline gene differ at one end; a read error may be behind it. The chain joins TRBV3-1 to TRBJ2-1, with TRBD2 identical over 8 bases. The CDR3 contains 17 residues. The germline V gene encodes CDR1 LGHDT and CDR2 YNNKEL (reference sequence). The CDR3 loop reads CATSQSRLASSYNEQFF. Written as DNA, the CDR3 is TGTGCCACCAGCCAATCCCGACTAGCGAGCTCCTACAATGAGCAGTTCTTC.

At least ten counts were recorded for this clonotype. The chain has TRBV20-1 and TRBJ1-2; D may be TRBD1 (5 bases). V dropped 6 bases and J dropped 8 bases, with 19 bases sitting between them. The CDR3 loop spans 13 amino acids. In germline, CDR1 is DFQATT, CDR2 SNEGSKA (reference sequence). CDR3 in DNA: TGCAGTGCCCGGAGCGGGGGATTTTTGGGCTACACCTTC. It yields the protein CSARSGGFLGYTF.